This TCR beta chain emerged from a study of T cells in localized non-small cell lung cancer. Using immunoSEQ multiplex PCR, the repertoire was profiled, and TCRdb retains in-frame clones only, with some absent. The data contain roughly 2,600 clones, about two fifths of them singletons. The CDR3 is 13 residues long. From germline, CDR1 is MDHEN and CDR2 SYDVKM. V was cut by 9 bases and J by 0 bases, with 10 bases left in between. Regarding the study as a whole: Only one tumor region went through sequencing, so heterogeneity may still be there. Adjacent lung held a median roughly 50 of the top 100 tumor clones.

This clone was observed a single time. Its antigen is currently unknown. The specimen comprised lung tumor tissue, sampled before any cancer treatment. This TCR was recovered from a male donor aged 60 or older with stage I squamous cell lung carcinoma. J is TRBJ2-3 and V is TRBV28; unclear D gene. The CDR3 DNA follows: TGTGCCAGTTTAAGCTCTAGCACAGATACGCAGTATTTT. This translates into CASLSSSTDTQYF.